This record concerns one TCR beta chain sequence. Its cognate antigen is unknown. Researchers reported that TCR beta cDNA libraries carried unique molecular identifiers. Once about 0.95 to 10 million T cells were used, a few hundred thousand cDNA molecules resulted. From the PCR reads, TCRdb called clonotypes with MiXCR, one entry per CDR3 protein. The sample has about 760,000 distinct CDR3 sequences, 30% seen once. These data are taken from a study of post-analysis software for immune sequencing data. The study, taken as a whole, reports: Under the F measure, samples that were prepared in one batch clustered strongly together. Controls significantly exceeded multiple sclerosis patients in normalized Chao1 diversity. Four or five TRBV segments were significantly more frequent in patients than in controls. TRBV5-6, TRBV5-1 and TRBV20-1 were among these segments.

The CDR3 length is 15 residues. Trimming removed 0 bases from V and 4 bases from J, with 15 bases in between. The germline gives CDR1 SQVTM, CDR2 ANQGSEA. The rearrangement joins TRBV29-1 to TRBJ1-2, with D maybe TRBD1 (6 bases). Sequencing input: blood. The receptor's source is a girl between 5 and 17 years old with multiple sclerosis. This CDR3 is CSVEDWGARSYGYTF. The CDR3, as DNA: TGCAGCGTTGAAGATTGGGGGGCGCGCAGCTATGGCTACACCTTC.